This T cell receptor beta chain was found in a study of cytomegalovirus exposure and HLA in healthy donors. With 60 Vbeta and 13 Jbeta primers, the PCR was carried out. Libraries were prepared by immunoSEQ multiplex PCR; TCRdb keeps only in-frame clonotypes and omits some of them. The repertoire consists of about 110,000 clones, with about 85% occurring once and the leading ten covering around 2%. To note about this clone: What it binds is unknown.

Study-wide points: When analyzed later, a missense DCLRE1C variant was found to be linked to TCR beta V- and J-gene trimming. In an earlier analysis, in under 700 donors, most V segments appeared productive either ~90% or ~30% of the time. Through in vitro validation, a few CMV-associated chains were shown to be specific for CMV antigens. An Asian-associated ancestry cluster reportedly showed fewer N-insertions than the roughly 700-donor mean in a later analysis.

Germline V CDR1 and CDR2: SNHLY, FYNNEI. The CDR3 covers 13 residues. Trimming left V 10 bases short and J 6 bases short, with 15 bases between. The sample was PBMCs. The TCR sequence derives from a man between 25 and 39 years old in good health and CMV-seronegative. The chain carries TRBV2 and TRBJ2-2, with D possibly TRBD1 on 5 matching bases. CDR3 residues: CATTTVDPGELFF. The CDR3 nucleotides read TGTGCCACTACGACAGTAGACCCCGGGGAGCTGTTTTTT.